This entry concerns a single T cell receptor (beta chain). Antigen specificity is unknown. The treatment is: some 19 received Ad26.COV2.S at low or high dose, single or two shots; about 5 received placebo; per-sample allocation not given. The samples were gathered on day 63 after the first injection of vaccine or placebo. In the vaccine, an Ad26 vector expressed the SARS-CoV-2 spike of the Wuhan strain. This entry comes from a study of Ad26.COV2.S vaccination and SARS-CoV-2 variants. Germline values: CDR1 MDHEN, CDR2 SYDVKM. Trimming took off 5 bases at V and 9 bases at J, with 19 bases between the two ends. CDR3 length: 14 residues. Clones were sequenced by immunoSEQ multiplex PCR, and TCRdb holds only the in-frame ones, with some missing. The data contain approximately 250,000 clones, around 88% of them singletons. Study-wide points: Vaccinated individuals (as opposed to placebo recipients) had higher spike-specific TCR breadth. Placebo and vaccine recipients had non-spike TCR breadth that was similar. Measurements of TCR breadth and depth may have given underestimates of the total T cell responses.

The source was peripheral blood, collected in a trial of Ad26.COV2.S vaccine versus placebo. The chain combines TRBV28 with TRBJ1-1; D is unresolved. This clonotype originated in a person between 18 and 59 years old who received the Ad26.COV2.S COVID-19 vaccine or a placebo. CDR3 sequence: CASSTGGVPDQAFF. CDR3 DNA: TGTGCCAGCAGTACCGGTGGAGTCCCAGACCAAGCTTTCTTT.